Below are 19 T cell receptor beta chains sequenced from a single sample in a study of blood T cell repertoires in COVID-19. Libraries were prepared by immunoSEQ multiplex PCR; TCRdb keeps only in-frame clonotypes and omits some of them. The sample has over 200,000 clones; roughly 80% are singletons. The specimen sequenced was peripheral blood. These receptors were taken from a human donor in a cohort sampled during active COVID-19.

V is TRBV28 and J is TRBJ2-1; the match to TRBD2 covers 7 bases. The CDR3 has 14 amino acids. J was trimmed by 3 bases and V by 9 bases; bases with no gene match: 8. The germline CDR1 and CDR2 sequences are MDHEN and SYDVKM. This chain's CDR3 is CASTVGDYYNEQFF. CDR3 DNA sequence: TGTGCCAGTACGGTGGGGGACTACTACAATGAGCAGTTCTTC.

The rearrangement links TRBV3-1 (or the pseudogene TRBV3-2) to TRBJ1-5, with a possible D match to TRBD1 (5 bases). V was cut by 1 base and J by 4 bases, with 11 bases left in between. Looked up from germline, CDR1 is LGHDT and CDR2 is YNNKEL (reference sequence). This CDR3 contains 15 residues. CDR3: CASSQAEGSNQPQHF. The CDR3 coding sequence is TGTGCCAGCAGCCAAGCGGAGGGGTCAAATCAGCCCCAGCATTTT.

V is TRBV12-3 or TRBV12-4 and J is TRBJ1-2; 11 bases line up with TRBD1. With 8 bases clipped from V and 14 bases from J, the junction kept 13 bases outside the gene matches. CDR3 size: 13 residues. CDR3 sequence reads: CASGLGTGGGETF. CDR3 DNA: TGTGCCAGCGGACTCGGGACAGGGGGAGGAGAAACCTTC.

The chain recombines TRBV27 with TRBJ2-7, with 7 bases fitting TRBD2. V was pared by 3 bases and J by 1 base, with 6 bases of the junction left unmatched. Germline assignment: CDR1 MNHEY and CDR2 SMNVEV (reference sequence). CDR3 length: 15 residues. This CDR3 is CASSLGGSDSYEQYF. In nucleotides, the CDR3 is TGTGCCAGCAGTTTGGGCGGGAGTGATTCCTACGAGCAGTACTTC.

This rearrangement joins TRBV15 to TRBJ2-7, with 10 positions matching TRBD2. V lost 2 bases to trimming and J lost 2 bases; unmatched junction nucleotides: 0. This CDR3 spans 14 amino acids. The germline gives CDR1 LNHNV, CDR2 YYDKDF (reference sequence). The CDR3 nucleotides read TGTGCCACCAGCAGACTAGCGGGAGCCTACGAGCAGTACTTC. It is translated as CATSRLAGAYEQYF.

The chain employs TRBV4-3 and TRBJ1-2, with TRBD1 identical over 7 bases. V dropped 1 base and J dropped 5; count of bases not matched to a gene: 4. The CDR3 has 14 residues. Germline CDR1 is LGHNA and CDR2 is YSLEER. CDR3 in DNA: TGCGCCAGCAGCCAAGTATGGGACAGTTATGGCTACACCTTC. It yields the protein CASSQVWDSYGYTF.

The CDR3 DNA sequence: TGTGCCAGCAGTTACGTCCCTAGCGGGAGTTCCTACGAGCAGTACTTC. This codes for CASSYVPSGSSYEQYF. The V call is TRBV6-2 or TRBV6-3, the J call TRBJ2-7, with 10 bases aligning to TRBD2. The CDR3 consists of 16 residues. Trimming at V came to 2 bases and at J to 1 base, leaving 5 bases not matched to a gene. Germline V gene lookup returns CDR1 MNHEY and CDR2 SVGEGT.

The chain has TRBV9 and TRBJ1-2; TRBD1 aligns across 8 bases. The J segment lost 8 bases and the V segment lost 1 base, leaving 7 bases of the junction unmatched. Per germline, CDR1 SGDLS and CDR2 YYNGEE. This CDR3 region has 14 residues. CDR3 in DNA: TGTGCCAGCAGCGTACAAGGACAGGGAGGCGGCTACACCTTC. Protein sequence: CASSVQGQGGGYTF. Combining the CDR3 with reference TRBV9 and TRBJ1-2 gives the whole variable domain DSGVTQTPKHLITATGQRVTLRCSPRSGDLSVYWYQQSLDQGLQFLIQYYNGEERAKGNILERFSAQQFPDLHSELNLSSLELGDSALYFCASSVQGQGGGYTFGSGTRLTVV.

The CDR3 loop is CASSLWATARQETQYF. CDR3 bases: TGTGCCAGCAGCTTATGGGCGACAGCCCGCCAAGAGACCCAGTACTTC. The chain has TRBV7-7 and TRBJ2-5; perhaps TRBD1 as D (5 bases). This CDR3 spans 16 amino acids. With 2 bases removed from V and 1 base from J, the gap between germline ends came to 14 bases. From germline, CDR1 is SSHAT and CDR2 FNYEAQ (reference sequence). The full variable domain, rest sourced from reference TRBV7-7 and TRBJ2-5, is GAGVSQSPRYKVTKRGQDVTLRCDPISSHATLYWYQQALGQGPEFLTYFNYEAQPDKSGLPSDRFSAERPEGSISTLTIQRTEQRDSAMYRCASSLWATARQETQYFGPGTRLLVL.

The rearrangement links TRBV30 to TRBJ2-7, with 10 bases lining up with TRBD2. This CDR3 comprises 13 residues. Germline-derived CDR1 and CDR2 are GTSNPN and SVGIG (reference sequence). Trimming removed 5 bases from V and 4 bases from J; junction bases left unmatched: 5. CDR3 protein: CAWATSGTYEQYF. The CDR3 DNA reads TGTGCCTGGGCCACTAGCGGGACTTACGAGCAGTACTTC. Combining the CDR3 with reference TRBV30 and TRBJ2-7 gives the whole variable domain SQTIHQWPATLVQPVGSPLSLECTVEGTSNPNLYWYRQAAGRGLQLLFYSVGIGQISSEVPQNLSASRPQDRQFILSSKKLLLSDSGFYLCAWATSGTYEQYFGPGTRLTVT.

This clone was observed once. This chain connects TRBV21-1 to TRBJ1-2; TRBD1 was called by the table and not checked on the DNA. TRBV21-1 is listed as a pseudogene. The CDR3 is made up of 13 amino acids. The CDR3 reads CASRTKTVYGYTF. The DNA of the CDR3 is TGTGCCAGCAGGACAAAGACAGTTTATGGCTACACCTTC.

The rearrangement links TRBV15 to TRBJ2-5, with a weak D call TRBD2 (5 bases). The CDR3 spans 15 residues. Trimming removed 5 bases at V and 1 base at J, with 14 bases between. The germline gives CDR1 LNHNV, CDR2 YYDKDF (reference sequence). CDR3: CATSRYSGPQETQYF. The DNA for the CDR3 is TGTGCCACCAGCCGCTACAGCGGCCCCCAAGAGACCCAGTACTTC.

This rearrangement joins TRBV6-5 to TRBJ2-2; 7 bases line up with TRBD1. Losses at the gene ends were 6 bases for V and 6 bases for J; bases not matched to a gene: 10. Germline V gives CDR1 MNHEY, CDR2 SVGAGI. This CDR3 spans 15 amino acids. CDR3 region: CASRRHGQVAGELFF. CDR3 coding DNA: TGTGCCAGCAGGAGACACGGACAGGTTGCCGGGGAGCTGTTTTTT.

In its sample, this clone was seen a few times. The rearrangement uses TRBV2 and TRBJ2-1, with D possibly TRBD2 on 7 matching bases. The CDR3 totals 16 residues. CDR1 and CDR2 from the germline V gene are SNHLY and FYNNEI. V was pared by 2 bases and J by 6 bases, with 17 bases between. The CDR3, as DNA: TGTGCCAGCAGTGAACAGGGGACCGTAGCGGGCAATGAGCAGTTCTTC. Protein product: CASSEQGTVAGNEQFF. The full variable domain, with the rest looked up from reference TRBV2 and TRBJ2-1, is EPEVTQTPSHQVTQMGQEVILRCVPISNHLYFYWYRQILGQKVEFLVSFYNNEISEKSEIFDDQFSVERPDGSNFTLKIRSTKLEDSAMYFCASSEQGTVAGNEQFFGPGTRLTVL.

The chain has TRBV13 and TRBJ2-7; D is unclear. V was trimmed by 5 bases and J by 7 bases, leaving 12 bases between them. CDR1 and CDR2 (germline): PRHDT, FYEKMQ (reference sequence). This CDR3 has 12 residues. CDR3 DNA: TGTGCCAGCAGCATATCGACGAGGGAGCAGTACTTC. Translation: CASSISTREQYF. Complete variable domain (other parts from reference TRBV13 and TRBJ2-7): AAGVIQSPRHLIKEKRETATLKCYPIPRHDTVYWYQQGPGQDPQFLISFYEKMQSDKGSIPDRFSAQQFSDYHSELNMSSLELGDSALYFCASSISTREQYFGPGTRLTVT.

The chain is built from TRBV5-6 and TRBJ1-2, with D possibly matching TRBD1 (5 bases). V lost 0 bases, J lost 1 base, and 10 bases lay in between. The CDR3 extends over 15 amino acids. Looked up from germline, CDR1 is SGHDT and CDR2 is YYEEEE. The CDR3 sequence is CASSLGTTSNYGYTF. CDR3 nucleotides: TGTGCCAGCAGCTTGGGGACAACGAGTAACTATGGCTACACCTTC.

V usage is TRBV6-2 or TRBV6-3 and J usage is TRBJ1-5; the D gene is possibly TRBD1 (5 bases). Trimming removed 4 bases at V and 4 bases at J, with 17 bases between. Per germline, CDR1 MNHEY and CDR2 SVGEGT. CDR3 length: 16 residues. CDR3 bases: TGTGCCAGCAGTTTAACGGCGACAGCACCTAATCAGCCCCAGCATTTT. This translates into CASSLTATAPNQPQHF.

This chain links TRBV6-2 or TRBV6-3 with TRBJ2-7; 9 nucleotides align to TRBD1. Unmatched junction bases numbered 15, after V lost 0 bases and J lost 6 bases. CDR3 length equals 18 residues. Germline V lookup: CDR1 MNHEY, CDR2 SVGEGT. CDR3 residues: CASSYSVGTGQSMAEQYF. CDR3 sequence (DNA): TGTGCCAGCAGTTACTCCGTTGGGACAGGGCAGTCGATGGCCGAGCAGTACTTC.

This chain uses TRBV27 with TRBJ2-3; 13 bases are a match to TRBD2. CDR1 is MNHEY and CDR2 is SMNVEV in the germline V gene (reference sequence). The J segment lost 1 base and the V segment lost 8 bases, leaving 9 bases of the junction unmatched. This CDR3 is built from 17 residues. CDR3 sequence (DNA): TGTGCCAGCCGCAATTTCGGACTAGCGGGGGGCACAGATACGCAGTATTTT. Amino acid sequence: CASRNFGLAGGTDTQYF.